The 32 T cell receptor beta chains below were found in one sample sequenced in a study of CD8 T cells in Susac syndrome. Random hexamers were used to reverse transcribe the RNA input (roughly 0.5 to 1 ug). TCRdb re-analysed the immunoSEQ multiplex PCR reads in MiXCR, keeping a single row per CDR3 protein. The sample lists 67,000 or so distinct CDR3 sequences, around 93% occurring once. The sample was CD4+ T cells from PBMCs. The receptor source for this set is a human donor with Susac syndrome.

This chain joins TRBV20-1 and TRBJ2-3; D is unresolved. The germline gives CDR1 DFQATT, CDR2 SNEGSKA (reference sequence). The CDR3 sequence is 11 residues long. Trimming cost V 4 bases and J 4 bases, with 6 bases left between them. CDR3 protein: CSANEADTQYF. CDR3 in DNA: TGCAGTGCTAATGAGGCAGATACGCAGTATTTT.

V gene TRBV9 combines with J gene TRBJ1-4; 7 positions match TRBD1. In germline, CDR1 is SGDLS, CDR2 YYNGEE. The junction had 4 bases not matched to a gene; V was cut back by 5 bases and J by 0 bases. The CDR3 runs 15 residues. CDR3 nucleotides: TGTGCCAGCAGGCCCACAGGGGCAACTAATGAAAAACTGTTTTTT. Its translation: CASRPTGATNEKLFF.

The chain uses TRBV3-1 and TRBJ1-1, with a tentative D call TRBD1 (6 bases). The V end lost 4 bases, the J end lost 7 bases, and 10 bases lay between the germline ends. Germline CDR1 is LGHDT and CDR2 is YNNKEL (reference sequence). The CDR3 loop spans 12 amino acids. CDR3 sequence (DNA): TGTGCCAGCAGCCGAGGGGGAGTTGAAGCTTTCTTT. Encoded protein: CASSRGGVEAFF.

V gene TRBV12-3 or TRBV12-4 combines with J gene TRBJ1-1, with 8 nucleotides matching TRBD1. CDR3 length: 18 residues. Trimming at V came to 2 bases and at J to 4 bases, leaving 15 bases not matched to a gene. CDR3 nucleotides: TGTGCCAGCAGTTTAAGGTCCGTGAGACAGGGGATCGGCACTGAAGCTTTCTTT. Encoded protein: CASSLRSVRQGIGTEAFF.

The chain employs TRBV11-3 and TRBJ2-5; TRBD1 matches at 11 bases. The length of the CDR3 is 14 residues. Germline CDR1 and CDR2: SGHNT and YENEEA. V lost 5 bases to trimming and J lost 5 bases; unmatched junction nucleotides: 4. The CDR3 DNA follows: TGTGCCAGCAGCCAGGACAGGGGGCGGGAGACCCAGTACTTC. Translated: CASSQDRGRETQYF.

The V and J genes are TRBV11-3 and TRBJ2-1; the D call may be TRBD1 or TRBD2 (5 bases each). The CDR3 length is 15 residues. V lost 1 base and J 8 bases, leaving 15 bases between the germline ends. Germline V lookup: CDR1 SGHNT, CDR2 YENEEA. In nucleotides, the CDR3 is TGTGCCAGCAGCTTAGGACGGACCCAGGGAGATGAGCAGTTCTTC. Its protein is CASSLGRTQGDEQFF.

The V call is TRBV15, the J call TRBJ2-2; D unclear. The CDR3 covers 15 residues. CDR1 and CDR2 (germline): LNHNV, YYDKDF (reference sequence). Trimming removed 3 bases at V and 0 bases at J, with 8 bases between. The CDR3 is CATSRPYPNTGELFF. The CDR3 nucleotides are TGTGCCACCAGCAGGCCATACCCGAACACCGGGGAGCTGTTTTTT.

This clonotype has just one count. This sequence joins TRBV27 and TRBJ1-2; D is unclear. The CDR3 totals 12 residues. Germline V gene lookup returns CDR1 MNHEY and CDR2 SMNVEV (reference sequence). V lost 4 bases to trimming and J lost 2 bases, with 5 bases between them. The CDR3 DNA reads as TGTGCCAGCAGTTCCCTGAACTATGGCTACACCTTC. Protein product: CASSSLNYGYTF.

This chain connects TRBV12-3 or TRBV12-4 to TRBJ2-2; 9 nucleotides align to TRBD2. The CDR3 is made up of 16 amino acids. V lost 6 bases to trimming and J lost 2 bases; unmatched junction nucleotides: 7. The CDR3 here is CASSRPSGANTGELFF. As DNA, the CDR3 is TGTGCCAGCAGCCGACCTAGCGGGGCCAACACCGGGGAGCTGTTTTTT.

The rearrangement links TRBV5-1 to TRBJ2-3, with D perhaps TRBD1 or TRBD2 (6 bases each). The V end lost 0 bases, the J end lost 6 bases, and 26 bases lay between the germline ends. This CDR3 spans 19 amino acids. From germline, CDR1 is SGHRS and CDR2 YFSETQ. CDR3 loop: CASSLALGGPLVSDDTQYF. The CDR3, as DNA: TGCGCCAGCAGCTTGGCCTTGGGGGGCCCTTTGGTATCGGATGATACGCAGTATTTT.

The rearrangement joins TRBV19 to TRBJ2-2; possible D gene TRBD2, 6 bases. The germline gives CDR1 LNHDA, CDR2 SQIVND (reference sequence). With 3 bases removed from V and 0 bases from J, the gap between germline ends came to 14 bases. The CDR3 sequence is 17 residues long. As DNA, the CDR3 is TGTGCCAGTAGTATCCCCCAAGGAGGGTCGAACACCGGGGAGCTGTTTTTT. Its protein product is CASSIPQGGSNTGELFF.

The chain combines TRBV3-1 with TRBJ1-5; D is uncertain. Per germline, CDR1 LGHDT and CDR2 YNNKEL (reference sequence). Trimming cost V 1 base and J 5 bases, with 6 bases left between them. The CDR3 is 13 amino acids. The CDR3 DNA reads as TGTGCCAGCAGCCAAGTGGAGGATCAGCCCCAGCATTTT. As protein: CASSQVEDQPQHF.

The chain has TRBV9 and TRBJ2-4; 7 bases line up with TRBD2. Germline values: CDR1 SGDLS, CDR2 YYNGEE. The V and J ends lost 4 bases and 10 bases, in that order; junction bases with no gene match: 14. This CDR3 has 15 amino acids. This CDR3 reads CASSPDSGGRSIQYF. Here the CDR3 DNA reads TGTGCCAGCAGCCCTGACTCGGGGGGAAGATCTATTCAGTACTTC.

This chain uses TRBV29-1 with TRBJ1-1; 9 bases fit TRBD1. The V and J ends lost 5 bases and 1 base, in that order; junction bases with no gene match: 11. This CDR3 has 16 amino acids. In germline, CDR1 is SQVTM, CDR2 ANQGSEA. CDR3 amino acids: CSVRGAGTGPNTEAFF. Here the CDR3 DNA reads TGCAGCGTTCGAGGAGCCGGGACAGGGCCGAACACTGAAGCTTTCTTT.

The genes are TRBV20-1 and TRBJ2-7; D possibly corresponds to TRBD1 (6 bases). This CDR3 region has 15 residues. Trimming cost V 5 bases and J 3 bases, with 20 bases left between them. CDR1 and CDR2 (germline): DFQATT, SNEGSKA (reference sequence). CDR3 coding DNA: TGCAGTGCTCACCTATTGGGGGCTCGCAACTACGAGCAGTACTTC. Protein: CSAHLLGARNYEQYF.

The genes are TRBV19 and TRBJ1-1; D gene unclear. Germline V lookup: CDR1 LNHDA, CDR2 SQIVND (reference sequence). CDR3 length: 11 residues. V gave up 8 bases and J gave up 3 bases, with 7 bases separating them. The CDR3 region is CASSEYTEAFF. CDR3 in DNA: TGTGCCAGTTCGGAGTACACTGAAGCTTTCTTT.

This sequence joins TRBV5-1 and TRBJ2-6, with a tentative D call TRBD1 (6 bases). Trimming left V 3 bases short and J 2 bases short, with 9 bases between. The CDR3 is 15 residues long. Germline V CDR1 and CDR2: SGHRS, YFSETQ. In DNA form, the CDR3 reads TGCGCCAGCAGCTCGTACAGGGCTGGGGCCAACGTCCTGACTTTC. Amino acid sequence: CASSSYRAGANVLTF.

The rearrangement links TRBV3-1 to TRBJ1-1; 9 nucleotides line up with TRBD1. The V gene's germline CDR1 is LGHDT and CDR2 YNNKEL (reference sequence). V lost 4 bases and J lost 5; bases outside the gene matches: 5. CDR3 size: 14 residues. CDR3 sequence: CASSPRDRETEAFF. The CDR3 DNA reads TGTGCCAGCAGCCCCCGGGACAGGGAGACTGAAGCTTTCTTT.

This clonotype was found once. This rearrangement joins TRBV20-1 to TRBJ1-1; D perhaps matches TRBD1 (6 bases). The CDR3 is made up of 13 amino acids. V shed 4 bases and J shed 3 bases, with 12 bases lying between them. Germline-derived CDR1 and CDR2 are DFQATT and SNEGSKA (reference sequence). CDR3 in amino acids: CSATPDSYTEAFF. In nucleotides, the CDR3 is TGCAGTGCTACTCCGGACAGCTACACTGAAGCTTTCTTT.

The DNA for the CDR3 is TGCAGTGCTAGAGATCTGGGACAGGGGAGGCATTTT. The encoded protein is CSARDLGQGRHF. V gene TRBV20-1 combines with J gene TRBJ1-5, with 10 bases matching TRBD1. The length of the CDR3 is 12 residues. Germline CDR1 reads DFQATT; CDR2 reads SNEGSKA (reference sequence). The ends lost 0 bases at V and 15 bases at J; junction bases unmatched: 5.

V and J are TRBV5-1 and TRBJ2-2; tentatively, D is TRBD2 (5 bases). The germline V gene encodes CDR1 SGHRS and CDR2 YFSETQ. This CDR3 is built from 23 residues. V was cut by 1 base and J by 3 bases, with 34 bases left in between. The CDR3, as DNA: TGCGCCAGCAGCTTGCCCGAAAGGAGGCCAAATCGGGCCTCCGAGGGTGACACCGGGGAGCTGTTTTTT. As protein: CASSLPERRPNRASEGDTGELFF.

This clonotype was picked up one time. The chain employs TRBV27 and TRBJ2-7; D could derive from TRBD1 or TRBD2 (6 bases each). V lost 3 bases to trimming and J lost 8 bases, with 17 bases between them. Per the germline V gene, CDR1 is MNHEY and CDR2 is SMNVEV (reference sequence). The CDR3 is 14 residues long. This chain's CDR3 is CASSLGGAAKQQYF. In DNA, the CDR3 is TGTGCCAGCAGTTTGGGGGGCGCAGCGAAGCAGCAGTACTTC.

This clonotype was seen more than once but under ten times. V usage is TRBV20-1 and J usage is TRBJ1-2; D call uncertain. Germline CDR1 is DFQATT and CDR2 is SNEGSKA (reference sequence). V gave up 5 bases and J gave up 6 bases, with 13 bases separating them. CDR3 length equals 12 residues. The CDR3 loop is CSALPGVDGYTF. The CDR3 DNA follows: TGCAGTGCTTTACCCGGGGTTGATGGCTACACCTTC.

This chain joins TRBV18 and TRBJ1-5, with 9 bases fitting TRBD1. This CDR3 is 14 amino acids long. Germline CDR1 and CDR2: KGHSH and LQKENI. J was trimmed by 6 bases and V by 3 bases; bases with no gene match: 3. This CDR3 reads CASSPGQGLQPQHF. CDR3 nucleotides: TGTGCCAGCTCACCGGGACAGGGTCTTCAGCCCCAGCATTTT.

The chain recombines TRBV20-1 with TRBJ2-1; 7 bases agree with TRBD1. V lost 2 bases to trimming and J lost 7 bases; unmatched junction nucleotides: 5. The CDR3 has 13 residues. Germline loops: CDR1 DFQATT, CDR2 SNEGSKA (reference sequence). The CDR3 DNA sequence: TGCAGTGCTAGACCAGGGACAGCAAATGAGCAGTTCTTC. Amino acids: CSARPGTANEQFF.

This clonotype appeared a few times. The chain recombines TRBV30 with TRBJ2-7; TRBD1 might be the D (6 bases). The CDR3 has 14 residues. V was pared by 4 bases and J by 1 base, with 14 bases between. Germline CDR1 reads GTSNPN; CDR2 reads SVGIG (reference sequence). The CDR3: CAWNTGKGSYEQYF. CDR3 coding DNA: TGTGCCTGGAACACAGGGAAGGGGTCCTACGAGCAGTACTTC. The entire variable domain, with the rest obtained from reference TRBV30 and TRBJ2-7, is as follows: SQTIHQWPATLVQPVGSPLSLECTVEGTSNPNLYWYRQAAGRGLQLLFYSVGIGQISSEVPQNLSASRPQDRQFILSSKKLLLSDSGFYLCAWNTGKGSYEQYFGPGTRLTVT.

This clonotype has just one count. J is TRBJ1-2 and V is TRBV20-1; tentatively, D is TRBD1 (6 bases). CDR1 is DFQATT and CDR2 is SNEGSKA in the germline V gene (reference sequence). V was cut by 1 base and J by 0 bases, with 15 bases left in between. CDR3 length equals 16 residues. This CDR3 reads CSARGGGQGTNYGYTF. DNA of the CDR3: TGCAGTGCTAGAGGGGGAGGGCAGGGGACTAACTATGGCTACACCTTC.

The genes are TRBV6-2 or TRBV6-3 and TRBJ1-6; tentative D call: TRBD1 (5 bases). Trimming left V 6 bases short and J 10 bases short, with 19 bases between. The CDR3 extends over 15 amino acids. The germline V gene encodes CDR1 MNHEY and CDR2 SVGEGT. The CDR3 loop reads CASRDPRGSESPLHF. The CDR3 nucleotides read TGTGCCAGCAGGGACCCTCGGGGGTCGGAATCACCCCTCCACTTT.

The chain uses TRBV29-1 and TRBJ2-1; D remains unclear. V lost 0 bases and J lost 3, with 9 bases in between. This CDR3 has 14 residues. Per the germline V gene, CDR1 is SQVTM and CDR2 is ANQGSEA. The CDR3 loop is CSVEEGYFYNEQFF. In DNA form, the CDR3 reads TGCAGCGTTGAAGAGGGTTATTTCTACAATGAGCAGTTCTTC.

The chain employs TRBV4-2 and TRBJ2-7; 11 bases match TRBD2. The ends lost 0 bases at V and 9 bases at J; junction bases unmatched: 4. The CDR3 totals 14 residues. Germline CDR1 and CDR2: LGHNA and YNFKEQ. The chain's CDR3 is CASSQDSGGGRQYF. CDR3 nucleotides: TGTGCCAGCAGCCAAGATAGCGGGGGGGGACGGCAGTACTTC.

The CDR3 region is CASSPPGGGMHTF. CDR3 sequence (DNA): TGTGCCAGCAGCCCACCTGGGGGGGGCATGCACACCTTC. The V gene is TRBV6-5, the J gene TRBJ1-2; a possible D gene is TRBD1 (6 bases). Deletions cut 6 bases from V and 12 bases from J, with 20 bases between. The CDR3 runs to 13 residues. CDR1 and CDR2 (germline): MNHEY, SVGAGI.

For the CDR3, the DNA is TGTGCCAGCAGTCTGTCCAACACTGAAGCTTTCTTT. Translation gives CASSLSNTEAFF. V and J are TRBV7-9 and TRBJ1-1; D not certain. Germline V gene data show CDR1 as SEHNR and CDR2 as FQNEAQ (reference sequence). This CDR3 is 12 amino acids long. Between the trimmed V and J ends, which lost 6 bases and 2 bases, there was a span of 7 bases.